This T cell receptor beta chain is from a study of molecular identifiers for immune sequencing clone quantification. Whole-study context: The replicates split RNA from approximately 20,000 or 100,000 naive CD8 cells five ways and sequenced four. Study observations and caveats: More than 97% of effector molecules, versus under 1% of naive-cell molecules, belonged to clones above 20 RNA copies. Spiked Jurkat TCR RNA originating from one cell could reportedly be identified amid 850,000 to 1,000,000 naive cells.

Germline assignment: CDR1 LNHDA and CDR2 SQIVND (reference sequence). The CDR3 extends over 13 amino acids. Between the trimmed V and J ends, which lost 3 bases and 2 bases, there was a span of 4 bases. Worth noting for this clonotype: Its target is unknown.

Methods described previously were used for bulk TCR libraries, and listed TCR primers were applied. TCRdb passed the PCR reads through MiXCR, listing each CDR3 protein once. Counted here are about 500,000 distinct CDR3 sequences, about a quarter occurring once; the ten biggest clones make up approximately 0.8%. The source of this sequence is a human donor in good health. Some libraries in this study had Jurkat cell RNA spiked in. The gene calls are TRBV19 and TRBJ2-2, with D hard to call. The sample comprised naive CD8+ T cells from blood, with Jurkat cell RNA spiked in. Regarding subset: FACS-sorted CD8+CD4-CCR7+CD45RA+ naive T cells. This CDR3 reads CASSIANTGELFF. The CDR3 coding sequence is TGTGCCAGTAGTATTGCAAACACCGGGGAGCTGTTTTTT.